These T cell receptor beta chains were read from a single sample in a study of shared clonotypes between healthy human individuals. TCRdb's table, derived via immunoSEQ multiplex PCR, lists solely in-frame clones and lacks some. This table holds about 2.4 million clones, approximately 94% found once. Sequenced material: naive CD4+ T cells sorted from blood. The receptor set was obtained from a man aged 18 to 29 in good health. CDR3s include the opening cysteine and the closing phenylalanine or tryptophan. The D gene is left open where the match is weak. Only some rows state a clone size, as once, few, many or a class for expanded clones.

J gene: TRBJ1-1; clone size: -; V gene: TRBV15; D gene: TRBD1; CDR3 DNA: TGTGCCACCAGCACCGACAGGGGCGGTGAAACTGAAGCTTTCTTT; CDR3 protein: CATSTDRGGETEAFF
J gene: TRBJ2-7; clone size: -; V gene: TRBV7-3; D gene: TRBD2; CDR3 DNA: TGTGCCAGCAGCCTACACGGGGGGTACGAGCAGTACTTC; CDR3 protein: CASSLHGGYEQYF
J gene: TRBJ2-1; clone size: -; V gene: TRBV11-2; D gene: -; CDR3 DNA: TGTGCCAGCAGCTTACAGCCCCCGAGGAATGAGCAGTTCTTC; CDR3 protein: CASSLQPPRNEQFF
J gene: TRBJ2-7; clone size: -; V gene: TRBV25-1; D gene: TRBD2; CDR3 DNA: TGTGCCAATTCCCACACGACTAGCGGGGGCTCCTACGAGCAGTACTTC; CDR3 protein: CANSHTTSGGSYEQYF
J gene: TRBJ1-5; clone size: -; V gene: TRBV6-6; D gene: -; CDR3 DNA: TGTGCCAGCAGTTACGTCGTCCTACAGCCCCAGCATTTT; CDR3 protein: CASSYVVLQPQHF
J gene: TRBJ1-2; clone size: -; V gene: TRBV7-3; D gene: -; CDR3 DNA: TGTGCCAGCAGCTTAGTCGGGGGAGTGGGCTATGGCTACACCTTC; CDR3 protein: CASSLVGGVGYGYTF
J gene: TRBJ1-1; clone size: -; V gene: TRBV30; D gene: -; CDR3 DNA: TGTGCCTGGAGTCCCTTGGGGAGGGGGAAAGACACTGAAGCTTTCTTT; CDR3 protein: CAWSPLGRGKDTEAFF
J gene: TRBJ2-4; clone size: -; V gene: TRBV7-9; D gene: -; CDR3 DNA: TGTGCCAGCAGCTTAGGGACTCTAGCCAAAAACATTCAGTACTTC; CDR3 protein: CASSLGTLAKNIQYF
J gene: TRBJ2-3; clone size: -; V gene: TRBV5-6; D gene: TRBD2; CDR3 DNA: TGTGCCAGCAGCTCGACTAGCGGGGGGGATACGCAGTATTTT; CDR3 protein: CASSSTSGGDTQYF
J gene: TRBJ2-2; clone size: -; V gene: TRBV25-1; D gene: -; CDR3 DNA: TGTGCCAGCAGTACGCTAGAGACCGCGAACACCGGGGAGCTGTTTTTT; CDR3 protein: CASSTLETANTGELFF
J gene: TRBJ1-4; clone size: -; V gene: TRBV5-1; D gene: -; CDR3 DNA: TGCGCCAGCAGCACCCGGACAGAGGCTATCGCAACTAATGAAAAACTGTTTTTT; CDR3 protein: CASSTRTEAIATNEKLFF
J gene: TRBJ1-3; clone size: -; V gene: TRBV7-9; D gene: -; CDR3 DNA: TGTGCCAGCAAATCCCAGACCGGCTCTGGAAACACCATATATTTT; CDR3 protein: CASKSQTGSGNTIYF
J gene: TRBJ2-3; clone size: -; V gene: TRBV5-4; D gene: -; CDR3 DNA: TGTGCCAGCAGCTTGGAAAAGTCAGATACGCAGTATTTT; CDR3 protein: CASSLEKSDTQYF
J gene: TRBJ2-7; clone size: -; V gene: TRBV7-9; D gene: -; CDR3 DNA: TGTGCCAGCAGCCACCCGGATGGGGGGAATACCTACGAGCAGTACTTC; CDR3 protein: CASSHPDGGNTYEQYF
J gene: TRBJ2-3; clone size: -; V gene: TRBV6-5; D gene: TRBD1; CDR3 DNA: TGTGCCAGCAGTGTACAGGGGGCCGGAGATACGCAGTATTTT; CDR3 protein: CASSVQGAGDTQYF
J gene: TRBJ1-2; clone size: few; V gene: TRBV27; D gene: -; CDR3 DNA: TGTGCCAGCAGTTTATCTCCTTGGGGGCGCTACGGCTACACCTTC; CDR3 protein: CASSLSPWGRYGYTF
J gene: TRBJ2-3; clone size: -; V gene: TRBV9; D gene: TRBD2; CDR3 DNA: TGTGCCAGCAGCGTAGATTTAGCGGGAGCTGCAGATACGCAGTATTTT; CDR3 protein: CASSVDLAGAADTQYF
J gene: TRBJ2-7; clone size: -; V gene: TRBV5-1; D gene: -; CDR3 DNA: TGCGCCAGCAGGTTGATCCCGAGCTCCTACGAGCAGTACTTC; CDR3 protein: CASRLIPSSYEQYF
J gene: TRBJ2-1; clone size: -; V gene: TRBV5-1; D gene: -; CDR3 DNA: TGCGCCAGCAGCTCTCTTCGCCTGACTAGTACCCATGAGCAGTTCTTC; CDR3 protein: CASSSLRLTSTHEQFF
J gene: TRBJ2-7; clone size: -; V gene: TRBV30; D gene: -; CDR3 DNA: TGTGCCTGGAGCAGGGGGGGATCCTACGAGCAGTACTTC; CDR3 protein: CAWSRGGSYEQYF
J gene: TRBJ1-2; clone size: -; V gene: TRBV5-4; D gene: TRBD1; CDR3 DNA: TGTGCCAGCAGCATTGGTGGGACAGGGGGTGAGAAGGGCTACACCTTC; CDR3 protein: CASSIGGTGGEKGYTF
J gene: TRBJ1-5; clone size: -; V gene: TRBV11-2; D gene: -; CDR3 DNA: TGTGCCAGCAGCCCCAGCCCGGGGAGCGGTCAGCCCCAGCATTTT; CDR3 protein: CASSPSPGSGQPQHF
J gene: TRBJ1-3; clone size: -; V gene: TRBV9; D gene: -; CDR3 DNA: TGTGCCAGCAGCTCCGGGACACCTGGAAACACCATATATTTT; CDR3 protein: CASSSGTPGNTIYF
J gene: TRBJ1-1; clone size: -; V gene: TRBV7-9; D gene: TRBD1; CDR3 DNA: TGTGCCAGCAGCTCGGGACAGGGGAACACTGAAGCTTTCTTT; CDR3 protein: CASSSGQGNTEAFF
J gene: TRBJ1-1; clone size: -; V gene: TRBV5-1; D gene: -; CDR3 DNA: TGCGCCAGCAGCTTTCTGGGGGGCACTATGAACACTGAAGCTTTCTTT; CDR3 protein: CASSFLGGTMNTEAFF
J gene: TRBJ2-3; clone size: -; V gene: TRBV6-5; D gene: TRBD2; CDR3 DNA: TGTGCCAGCAGTCTAGCGGGAGGGCCCCCAGATACGCAGTATTTT; CDR3 protein: CASSLAGGPPDTQYF
J gene: TRBJ1-2; clone size: -; V gene: TRBV11-2; D gene: -; CDR3 DNA: TGTGCCAGCAGCTCTAGCCCAAGGGGAGGGTATGGCTACACCTTC; CDR3 protein: CASSSSPRGGYGYTF
J gene: TRBJ1-2; clone size: -; V gene: TRBV21-1; D gene: -; CDR3 DNA: TGTGCCAGCAGCAAAGTGGGGTCAGGGGTTCCAGACTATGGCTACACCTTC; CDR3 protein: CASSKVGSGVPDYGYTF
J gene: TRBJ2-7; clone size: -; V gene: TRBV7-2; D gene: -; CDR3 DNA: TGTGCCAGCAGCCCTGTTGGACTACCTAGCTCCTACGAGCAGTACTTC; CDR3 protein: CASSPVGLPSSYEQYF
J gene: TRBJ2-7; clone size: once; V gene: TRBV6-6; D gene: -; CDR3 DNA: TGTGCCAGCAGTCCGTGGGTGGGGAGTGGTTCCTACGAGCAGTACTTC; CDR3 protein: CASSPWVGSGSYEQYF
J gene: TRBJ1-1; clone size: -; V gene: TRBV6-5; D gene: TRBD1; CDR3 DNA: TGTGCCAGCATGCAGGGGGCGCGGACTGAAGCTTTCTTT; CDR3 protein: CASMQGARTEAFF
J gene: TRBJ2-7; clone size: -; V gene: TRBV18; D gene: -; CDR3 DNA: TGTGCCAGCTCACCACCGGGGGACTCCTACGAGCAGTACTTC; CDR3 protein: CASSPPGDSYEQYF
J gene: TRBJ2-1; clone size: -; V gene: TRBV2; D gene: TRBD2; CDR3 DNA: TGTGCCAGCAGTGCACTAGCGGATACCTACAATGAGCAGTTCTTC; CDR3 protein: CASSALADTYNEQFF
J gene: TRBJ1-4; clone size: -; V gene: TRBV11-2; D gene: -; CDR3 DNA: TGTGCCAGCAGCTTAGGGACTAAGGCAACTAATGAAAAACTGTTTTTT; CDR3 protein: CASSLGTKATNEKLFF
J gene: TRBJ2-7; clone size: -; V gene: TRBV6-5; D gene: TRBD1; CDR3 DNA: TGTGCCAGCAGCCGTACAGGGGCCTACGAGCAGTACTTC; CDR3 protein: CASSRTGAYEQYF
J gene: TRBJ2-7; clone size: -; V gene: TRBV6-6; D gene: -; CDR3 DNA: TGTGCCAGCAAGTCGAAGGGGCCCGAGCAGTACTTC; CDR3 protein: CASKSKGPEQYF
J gene: TRBJ1-4; clone size: few; V gene: TRBV29-1; D gene: TRBD1; CDR3 DNA: TGCAGCGTTGGCGGGGTGACAGGGGACCTCATGGGAGAAAAACTGTTTTTT; CDR3 protein: CSVGGVTGDLMGEKLFF
J gene: TRBJ2-5; clone size: -; V gene: TRBV19; D gene: -; CDR3 DNA: TGTGCCAGTAGTAGTTGGGGAGAGACCCAGTACTTC; CDR3 protein: CASSSWGETQYF
J gene: TRBJ1-5; clone size: few; V gene: TRBV5-6; D gene: -; CDR3 DNA: TGTGCCAGCAGCCACCAGAATCAGCCCCAGCATTTT; CDR3 protein: CASSHQNQPQHF
J gene: TRBJ1-1; clone size: -; V gene: TRBV27; D gene: TRBD1; CDR3 DNA: TGTGCCAGCAGTTCGGCTATCCCCCGGGGCAGGGGGCCGGACGGAGCTTTCTTT; CDR3 protein: CASSSAIPRGRGPDGAFF
J gene: TRBJ2-7; clone size: -; V gene: TRBV2; D gene: -; CDR3 DNA: TGTGCCAGCAGTGAAGCCCTGGTCAGCGAGCAGTACTTC; CDR3 protein: CASSEALVSEQYF
J gene: TRBJ2-2; clone size: -; V gene: TRBV9; D gene: TRBD1; CDR3 DNA: TGTGCCAGCAGCCCCCAGGGGGATCACACCGGGGAGCTGTTTTTT; CDR3 protein: CASSPQGDHTGELFF
J gene: TRBJ2-1; clone size: -; V gene: TRBV7-3; D gene: TRBD2; CDR3 DNA: TGTGCCAGCAGCTTCACAAGCGGGGGGGCCGGTGAGCAGTTCTTC; CDR3 protein: CASSFTSGGAGEQFF